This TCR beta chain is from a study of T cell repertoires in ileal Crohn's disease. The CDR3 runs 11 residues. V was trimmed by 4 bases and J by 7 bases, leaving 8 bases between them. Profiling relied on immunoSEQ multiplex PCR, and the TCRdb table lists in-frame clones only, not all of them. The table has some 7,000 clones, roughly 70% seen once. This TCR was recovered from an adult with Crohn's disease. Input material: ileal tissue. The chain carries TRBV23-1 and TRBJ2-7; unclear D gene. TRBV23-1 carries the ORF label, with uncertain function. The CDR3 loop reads CASSLPIEQYF. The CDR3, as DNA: TGCGCCAGCAGTCTTCCTATAGAGCAGTACTTC.